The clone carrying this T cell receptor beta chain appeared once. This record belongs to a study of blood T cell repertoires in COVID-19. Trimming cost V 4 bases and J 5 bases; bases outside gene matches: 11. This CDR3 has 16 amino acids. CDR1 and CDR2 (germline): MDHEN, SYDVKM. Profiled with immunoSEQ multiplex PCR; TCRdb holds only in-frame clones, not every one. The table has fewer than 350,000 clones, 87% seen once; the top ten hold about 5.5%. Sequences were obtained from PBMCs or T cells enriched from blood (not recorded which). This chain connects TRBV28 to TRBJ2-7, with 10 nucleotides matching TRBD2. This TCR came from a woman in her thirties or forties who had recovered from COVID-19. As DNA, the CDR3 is TGTGCCAGCAGTTCCGTACTCCTAGCGGGAGAAGACGAGCAGTACTTC. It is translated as CASSSVLLAGEDEQYF.